Following are 25 T cell receptor beta chains from one sample sequenced in a study of CD8+ T cells in alopecia areata (dated by TCRdb to the late 2010s). The method was the immunoSEQ multiplex PCR assay. RNA was extracted from all samples and reverse transcribed into cDNA, which served as template for TCR sequencing. In its TCRdb copy, this immuneACCESS table keeps in-frame sequences only and misses some clones. Where compared with another copy, unresolved V genes explain less than half of these, and the others have no known cause. The sample table contains roughly 150,000 clones; only one count was recorded for about 54% of them. The ten largest clones take up under 5.5% of the sample. Sequencing was done on a sample of CD4+ T cells sorted from blood. The receptors were sampled from a human donor in good health.

This clone turned up a few times. The identical CDR3 is also encoded by other nucleotide sequences in the sample. V usage is TRBV29-1 and J usage is TRBJ2-3; D is uncertain. Trimming removed 6 bases at V and 0 bases at J, with 4 bases between. Germline V gene lookup returns CDR1 SQVTM and CDR2 ANQGSEA. This CDR3 contains 11 residues. DNA of the CDR3: TGCAGCGTGGCTAGCACAGATACGCAGTATTTT. Translating it yields CSVASTDTQYF.

This clone showed up just a few times. This chain uses TRBV25-1 with TRBJ2-1; D might be TRBD1 (5 bases). The CDR3 is made up of 12 amino acids. Trimming stripped 2 bases from V and 15 bases from J, with 14 bases between. Looked up from germline, CDR1 is MGHDK and CDR2 is SYGVNS. The chain's CDR3 is CASSESGHPRFF. The CDR3 DNA is TGTGCCAGCAGTGAAAGTGGACATCCAAGGTTCTTC.

The sample holds a few counts of this clone. The chain joins TRBV5-1 to TRBJ1-1, with D uncertain. V was pared by 0 bases and J by 5 bases, with 8 bases between. Germline V gene data show CDR1 as SGHRS and CDR2 as YFSETQ. This CDR3 is 13 amino acids long. The CDR3 DNA reads as TGCGCCAGCAGCTTGGTGACGACAACTGAAGCTTTCTTT. Translating it yields CASSLVTTTEAFF.

This clone was seen only once. The J gene is TRBJ2-3, the V gene TRBV11-2; D possibly corresponds to TRBD2 (5 bases). CDR1 and CDR2 from the germline V gene are SGHAT and FQNNGV. The CDR3 is 15 residues long. Trimming took off 0 bases at V and 0 bases at J, with 7 bases between the two ends. The CDR3 here is CASSLDWTSTDTQYF. The CDR3 DNA sequence: TGTGCCAGCAGCTTAGACTGGACTAGCACAGATACGCAGTATTTT.

The V call is TRBV18, the J call TRBJ2-2, with 7 nucleotides matching TRBD2. Trimming cost V 6 bases and J 4 bases; bases outside gene matches: 11. The germline V gene encodes CDR1 KGHSH and CDR2 LQKENI. The CDR3 contains 16 residues. The CDR3 nucleotides are TGTGCCAGCTCGTACCAAGGACTAGTTTCCACCGGGGAGCTGTTTTTT. It is translated as CASSYQGLVSTGELFF.

The chain is built from TRBV5-6 and TRBJ2-7; D is unclear. V lost 4 bases and J lost 0, with 2 bases in between. In germline, CDR1 is SGHDT, CDR2 YYEEEE. This CDR3 is 11 amino acids long. The CDR3 DNA reads TGTGCCAGCAGCCGCTCCTACGAGCAGTACTTC. It translates to CASSRSYEQYF. The full variable domain, with the rest looked up from reference TRBV5-6 and TRBJ2-7, is DAGVTQSPTHLIKTRGQQVTLRCSPKSGHDTVSWYQQALGQGPQFIFQYYEEEERQRGNFPDRFSGHQFPNYSSELNVNALLLGDSALYLCASSRSYEQYFGPGTRLTVT.

The chain joins TRBV7-2 to TRBJ1-2, with a tentative D call TRBD1 (6 bases). Germline CDR1 reads SGHTA; CDR2 reads FQGNSA. This CDR3 is 15 amino acids long. Between the trimmed V and J ends, which lost 6 bases and 3 bases, there was a span of 17 bases. The CDR3 region has the DNA TGTGCCAGCAGGCTGGGGGCAGGGACGGACTATGGCTACACCTTC. It encodes CASRLGAGTDYGYTF. Based on the CDR3 plus reference TRBV7-2 and TRBJ1-2, the full variable domain is GAGVSQSPSNKVTEKGKDVELRCDPISGHTALYWYRQSLGQGLEFLIYFQGNSAPDKSGLPSDRFSAERTGGSVSTLTIQRTQQEDSAVYLCASRLGAGTDYGYTFGSGTRLTVV.

V usage is TRBV9 and J usage is TRBJ2-2; D remains unclear. Germline loops: CDR1 SGDLS, CDR2 YYNGEE. The CDR3 is 15 amino acids. Trimming shortened V by 2 bases and J by 3 bases, and 11 bases separated the two germline ends. The CDR3 nucleotides are TGTGCCAGCAGCGTTGGCAGTCTGGACACCGGGGAGCTGTTTTTT. This encodes CASSVGSLDTGELFF.

This clone came up a few times. The rearrangement uses TRBV2 and TRBJ2-7; the D is unclear. Trimming removed 6 bases from V and 2 bases from J, with 14 bases in between. The CDR3 contains 14 residues. Per germline, CDR1 SNHLY and CDR2 FYNNEI. CDR3 in amino acids: CASRLGSPTYEQYF. CDR3 DNA sequence: TGTGCCAGCAGATTAGGGTCTCCGACCTACGAGCAGTACTTC.

This clone was found a few times. The chain employs TRBV11-2 and TRBJ1-1; D not resolved. Trimming took off 0 bases at V and 1 base at J, with 12 bases between the two ends. Germline V gives CDR1 SGHAT, CDR2 FQNNGV. This CDR3 spans 16 amino acids. CDR3 bases: TGTGCCAGCAGCTTAGAATTTGGGTCGAGGAACACTGAAGCTTTCTTT. Translating gives CASSLEFGSRNTEAFF.

The CDR3: CASSPSGMLTDTQYF. DNA for the CDR3: TGTGCCAGCAGCCCTAGCGGGATGCTTACAGATACGCAGTATTTT. The chain carries TRBV7-2 and TRBJ2-3, with 9 bases fitting TRBD2. Unmatched junction bases numbered 6, after V lost 5 bases and J lost 3 bases. This CDR3 region has 15 residues. CDR1 SGHTA and CDR2 FQGNSA come from the germline V gene. The variable domain in full, with the rest retrieved from reference TRBV7-2 and TRBJ2-3, is GAGVSQSPSNKVTEKGKDVELRCDPISGHTALYWYRQSLGQGLEFLIYFQGNSAPDKSGLPSDRFSAERTGGSVSTLTIQRTQQEDSAVYLCASSPSGMLTDTQYFGPGTRLTVL.

The rearrangement links TRBV6-1 to TRBJ2-2; D unresolved. This CDR3 is 12 amino acids long. From germline, CDR1 is MNHNS and CDR2 SASEGT. V gave up 5 bases and J gave up 6 bases, with 7 bases separating them. Written as DNA, the CDR3 is TGTGCCAGCAGTCAGGCTGCCGGGGAGCTGTTTTTT. This encodes CASSQAAGELFF.

V gene TRBV9 combines with J gene TRBJ1-1, with D possibly being TRBD1 (5 bases). The CDR3 length is 14 residues. The V gene's germline CDR1 is SGDLS and CDR2 YYNGEE. The V end was cut by 0 bases, the J end by 11 bases, with 17 bases between. This chain's CDR3 is CASSVGPLGQEAFF. CDR3 bases: TGTGCCAGCAGCGTAGGACCGTTGGGGCAGGAGGCTTTCTTT. The full variable domain, completed using reference TRBV9 and TRBJ1-1, is DSGVTQTPKHLITATGQRVTLRCSPRSGDLSVYWYQQSLDQGLQFLIQYYNGEERAKGNILERFSAQQFPDLHSELNLSSLELGDSALYFCASSVGPLGQEAFFGQGTRLTVV.

Here the CDR3 reads CATSTDFRQYNEQFF. CDR3 DNA sequence: TGTGCCACCAGCACTGACTTTCGGCAGTACAATGAGCAGTTCTTC. The chain carries TRBV15 and TRBJ2-1; D gene unclear. Trimming left V 4 bases short and J 4 bases short, with 14 bases between. The CDR3 is made up of 15 amino acids. The germline CDR1 and CDR2 sequences are LNHNV and YYDKDF (reference sequence).

The chain employs TRBV30 and TRBJ1-2; D may be TRBD1 (5 bases). The V end lost 4 bases, the J end lost 4 bases, and 10 bases lay between the germline ends. Germline CDR1 GTSNPN, CDR2 SVGIG (reference sequence). This CDR3 is built from 12 residues. CDR3 bases: TGTGCCTGGATTACAGGAGGCTATGGCTACACCTTC. This encodes CAWITGGYGYTF. The variable domain in full, with the rest retrieved from reference TRBV30 and TRBJ1-2, is SQTIHQWPATLVQPVGSPLSLECTVEGTSNPNLYWYRQAAGRGLQLLFYSVGIGQISSEVPQNLSASRPQDRQFILSSKKLLLSDSGFYLCAWITGGYGYTFGSGTRLTVV.

J is TRBJ2-5 and V is TRBV4-1, with 9 bases that match TRBD2. The CDR3 has 17 residues. CDR1 and CDR2 from the germline V gene are MGHRA and YSYEKL. V trimming: 0 bases; J trimming: 1 base; junction bases outside the gene matches: 6. Here the CDR3 DNA reads TGCGCCAGCAGCCAAGAAGCAGCGGGAGGCCCCCAAGAGACCCAGTACTTC. This codes for CASSQEAAGGPQETQYF.

The chain couples TRBV4-1 to TRBJ2-5; D perhaps matches TRBD1 (5 bases). The germline V and J ends were trimmed by 5 bases and 4 bases, with 14 bases remaining between them. Germline assignment: CDR1 MGHRA and CDR2 YSYEKL. This CDR3 contains 14 residues. The CDR3 DNA follows: TGCGCCAGCAGCTTTCCGGGTCAGGGAGAGACCCAGTACTTC. It is translated as CASSFPGQGETQYF.

This sequence joins TRBV2 and TRBJ2-3; D could derive from TRBD1 or TRBD2 (5 bases each). The length of the CDR3 is 15 residues. Germline loops: CDR1 SNHLY, CDR2 FYNNEI. Trimming pared 6 bases from V and 3 bases from J, leaving 16 bases between. The CDR3 nucleotides read TGTGCCAGCAGGGAGGTAGGGGAGCGGACAGATACGCAGTATTTT. Translated: CASREVGERTDTQYF. The entire variable domain, with the rest obtained from reference TRBV2 and TRBJ2-3, is as follows: EPEVTQTPSHQVTQMGQEVILRCVPISNHLYFYWYRQILGQKVEFLVSFYNNEISEKSEIFDDQFSVERPDGSNFTLKIRSTKLEDSAMYFCASREVGERTDTQYFGPGTRLTVL.

This clone came up a few times. The CDR3 DNA is TGCAGCATCGAAGGGGGCGGCTACACCTTC. Translation: CSIEGGGYTF. The J gene is TRBJ1-2, the V gene TRBV29-1; 7 positions match TRBD1. V lost 8 bases to trimming and J lost 8 bases; unmatched junction nucleotides: 5. Germline loops: CDR1 SQVTM, CDR2 ANQGSEA. The CDR3 has 10 residues.

This clone was observed many times. The chain couples TRBV7-7 to TRBJ2-7; weak D call: TRBD1 (6 bases). Germline CDR1 reads SSHAT; CDR2 reads FNYEAQ (reference sequence). The length of the CDR3 is 15 residues. Trimming shortened V by 5 bases and J by 3 bases, and 17 bases separated the two germline ends. The CDR3 bases are TGTGCCAGCAGCCCTCAGACAGGTCCGAACTACGAGCAGTACTTC. It specifies CASSPQTGPNYEQYF. Together with reference TRBV7-7 and TRBJ2-7, the CDR3 gives the full variable domain: GAGVSQSPRYKVTKRGQDVTLRCDPISSHATLYWYQQALGQGPEFLTYFNYEAQPDKSGLPSDRFSAERPEGSISTLTIQRTEQRDSAMYRCASSPQTGPNYEQYFGPGTRLTVT.

The chain employs TRBV28 and TRBJ1-5, with 8 positions matching TRBD1. The trim removed 3 bases at V and 7 bases at J, leaving 8 bases unmatched. The CDR3 covers 15 residues. Germline V lookup: CDR1 MDHEN, CDR2 SYDVKM. The CDR3 region has the DNA TGTGCCAGCAGTTTGGGACAGGCGGGTTGGCAGCCCCAGCATTTT. Protein product: CASSLGQAGWQPQHF.

CDR3 protein: CAWKSQSYEQYF. CDR3 nucleotide sequence: TGTGCCTGGAAATCACAGTCCTACGAGCAGTACTTC. The chain has TRBV30 and TRBJ2-5; D uncertain. The DNA matches TRBJ2-7 better at its end, which makes the J call doubtful. Per germline, CDR1 GTSNPN and CDR2 SVGIG (reference sequence). The CDR3 consists of 12 residues.

The chain employs TRBV29-1 and TRBJ1-1; 10 bases agree with TRBD1. The ends lost 7 bases at V and 4 bases at J; junction bases unmatched: 3. The CDR3 has 12 amino acids. The germline gives CDR1 SQVTM, CDR2 ANQGSEA. CDR3 bases: TGCAGCGCGAGGGACAGGGGCACTGAAGCTTTCTTT. This encodes CSARDRGTEAFF. Complete variable domain (other parts from reference TRBV29-1 and TRBJ1-1): SAVISQKPSRDICQRGTSLTIQCQVDSQVTMMFWYRQQPGQSLTLIATANQGSEATYESGFVIDKFPISRPNLTFSTLTVSNMSPEDSSIYLCSARDRGTEAFFGQGTRLTVV.

This sequence joins TRBV5-6 and TRBJ2-5; 8 nucleotides agree with TRBD1. CDR3 length equals 18 residues. Per germline, CDR1 SGHDT and CDR2 YYEEEE. Losses at the gene ends were 1 base for V and 4 bases for J; bases not matched to a gene: 15. CDR3 coding DNA: TGTGCCAGCAGCTTGAGGCAGGGGGCAGGGACGACACGAGAGACCCAGTACTTC. Translating it yields CASSLRQGAGTTRETQYF.

The chain carries TRBV12-5 and TRBJ2-7; D gene unclear. The CDR3 totals 13 residues. Germline values: CDR1 LGHNT, CDR2 FRNRAP. V was trimmed by 1 base and J by 9 bases, leaving 13 bases between them. This CDR3 reads CASGLAIYDGQYF. CDR3 sequence (DNA): TGTGCTAGTGGTTTGGCTATATACGATGGGCAGTACTTC.